These 23 T cell receptor beta chains share one sample of origin, sequenced in a study of breast tumors, draining lymph nodes, adjacent tissues. Each CDR3 protein is one row after TCRdb ran MiXCR on the multiplex PCR reads. Of over 150,000 distinct CDR3 sequences listed, roughly 31% are singletons. The lymph nodes were axillary draining lymph nodes from breast cancer patients. Sequenced input: axillary lymph node tissue. Receptors were obtained from a female donor with breast cancer. Some clones in this sample may be carry-over from other donors' samples.

This chain connects TRBV29-1 to TRBJ2-7; tentatively, D is TRBD2 (6 bases). Germline lookup yields CDR1 SQVTM and CDR2 ANQGSEA. Trimming stripped 4 bases from V and 6 bases from J, with 19 bases between. The CDR3 extends over 14 amino acids. The DNA for the CDR3 is TGCAGCGTTGTTTACTACTTAGGGGAGGCCGAGCAGTACTTC. Its translation is CSVVYYLGEAEQYF.

This clonotype was seen repeatedly, ten times or more. J is TRBJ1-2 and V is TRBV2; D remains ambiguous. V lost 7 bases and J lost 3, with 12 bases in between. The length of the CDR3 is 13 residues. The germline CDR1 and CDR2 sequences are SNHLY and FYNNEI. The CDR3 here is CASNKQEYYGYTF. CDR3 in DNA: TGTGCCAGCAATAAGCAAGAATACTATGGCTACACCTTC.

In regard to this clonotype: This likely comes from a read error, as the CDR3 has no conserved phenylalanine or tryptophan at its end. The chain uses TRBV28 and TRBJ2-5; weak D call: TRBD2 (5 bases). Between the trimmed V and J ends, which lost 9 bases and 1 base, there was a span of 12 bases. Germline V gene sequence: CDR1 MDHEN, CDR2 SYDVKM. CDR3 length equals 13 residues. As DNA, the CDR3 is TGTGCCAGTATAGAGGGATCCCAAGAGACCCAGTACTCC. It specifies CASIEGSQETQYS.

Concerning this clonotype itself: A much larger clone is a single base away; this may be a read error. The chain carries TRBV2 and TRBJ2-5; D is perhaps TRBD1 (5 bases). The CDR3 totals 13 residues. Germline values: CDR1 SNHLY, CDR2 FYNNEI. The CDR3: CASREDSQETQCF. For the CDR3, the DNA is TGTGCCAGCAGGGAAGACAGCCAAGAGACCCAGTGCTTC.

Comments on this clonotype: Given a much more abundant clone one base away, this may be a read error. The V gene is TRBV6-1, the J gene TRBJ2-7; 7 positions match TRBD1. The J segment lost 2 bases and the V segment lost 8 bases, leaving 6 bases of the junction unmatched. The CDR3 loop spans 13 amino acids. Germline loops: CDR1 MNHNS, CDR2 SASEGT. CDR3 DNA sequence: TGTGCCAGCGGTATGGGACAGACCTACGAGCAGTACTTC. Translated, it gives CASGMGQTYEQYF.

The chain carries TRBV9 and TRBJ2-1; 12 nucleotides align to TRBD2. Germline CDR1 and CDR2: SGDLS and YYNGEE. J was trimmed by 8 bases and V by 7 bases; bases with no gene match: 10. The CDR3 runs 15 residues. The CDR3 protein is CASGQASGGAYEQFF. DNA for the CDR3: TGTGCCAGCGGCCAAGCTAGCGGGGGGGCCTATGAGCAGTTCTTC.

This clonotype has at least ten counts. An end of the junction differs from the germline gene, which may be a read error. V and J are TRBV7-2 and TRBJ1-2; D uncertain. The germline V gene has CDR1 SGHTA and CDR2 FQGNSA. CDR3 length: 12 amino acids. DNA for the CDR3: TGTGCCAGCAGCCTAAACGGACGGAATTTACACTTC. Amino acid sequence: CASSLNGRNLHF.

A note on this clonotype: A much larger clone is a single base away; this may be a read error. Without the conserved terminal phenylalanine or tryptophan, this CDR3 likely stems from a read error. The chain links TRBV3-1 to TRBJ2-5; D is undetermined. The germline V and J ends were trimmed by 3 bases and 6 bases, with 2 bases remaining between them. Germline assignment: CDR1 LGHDT and CDR2 YNNKEL (reference sequence). The CDR3 extends over 10 amino acids. CDR3 sequence reads: CASSHKTQYL. In nucleotides, the CDR3 is TGTGCCAGCAGCCACAAGACCCAGTACCTC.

To note about this clonotype: One end of the junction does not line up with germline, which may come from a read error. The CDR3 reads CASSSADNEQFF. The CDR3 bases are TGCGCCAGCAGTTCAGCGGACAATGAGCAGTTCTTC. The chain recombines TRBV7-3 with TRBJ2-1, with D possibly being TRBD2 (5 bases). Germline V gives CDR1 SGHTA, CDR2 FQGTGA. The CDR3 runs 12 residues.

Notes on this clonotype: Just one base apart from a much larger clone, this may be a read error. This chain connects TRBV4-1 to TRBJ1-2, with a tentative D call TRBD1 (5 bases). Germline V lookup: CDR1 MGHRA, CDR2 YSYEKL. This CDR3 contains 14 residues. The CDR3 DNA sequence: TGCGCCAGCAGCCCCTGGGAGGGGTTTCATGGCTACGCCTTC. Translated: CASSPWEGFHGYAF.

The chain joins TRBV24-1 to TRBJ2-6, with 8 bases that match TRBD1. Germline V gene data show CDR1 as KGHDR and CDR2 as SFDVKD. CDR3 size: 16 residues. The J segment lost 3 bases and the V segment lost 3 bases, leaving 3 bases of the junction unmatched. This CDR3 is CATSDPTGVGANVLTF. As DNA, the CDR3 is TGTGCCACCAGTGATCCGACAGGGGTTGGGGCCAACGTCCTGACTTTC.

This clonotype was counted many times. The rearrangement uses TRBV5-1 and TRBJ2-7; 11 bases agree with TRBD2. Germline assignment: CDR1 SGHRS and CDR2 YFSETQ. This CDR3 spans 18 amino acids. Germline trimming cut 0 bases from V and 0 bases from J; bases unmatched to any gene: 8. The DNA of the CDR3 is TGCGCCAGCAGCTTGGTGGCTAGCGGGGGGCAGAGCTCCTACGAGCAGTACTTC. Translation: CASSLVASGGQSSYEQYF.

As for this clonotype: A much larger clone lies a single base off, so this may be a read error. V gene TRBV30 combines with J gene TRBJ2-3; tentative D call: TRBD2 (5 bases). Germline loops: CDR1 GTSNPN, CDR2 SVGIG (reference sequence). Trimming shortened V by 0 bases and J by 4 bases, and 14 bases separated the two germline ends. The CDR3 has 15 amino acids. The CDR3 is CAWSVPVGSADTQYF. CDR3 sequence (DNA): TGTGCCTGGAGTGTACCAGTAGGGAGTGCAGATACGCAGTATTTT.

In regard to this clonotype: The DNA is left out, because the CDR3 cannot be placed on it with certainty; the CDR3 is given as TCRdb lists it. The chain recombines TRBV13 with TRBJ2-4; TRBD1 is taken as the D call from the table, unchecked against the DNA. Both ends counted, the CDR3 spans 24 residues. Germline CDR1 reads PRHDT; CDR2 reads FYEKMQ (reference sequence). CDR3 sequence reads: CASSSWGVGYGYTFGSGTTNIQYF.

J is TRBJ1-2 and V is TRBV9; tentative D call: TRBD1 (6 bases). The V gene's germline CDR1 is SGDLS and CDR2 YYNGEE. Trimming removed 4 bases from V and 5 bases from J, with 9 bases in between. CDR3 length: 12 residues. The CDR3 coding sequence is TGTGCCAGCAGCACACAGGGTTATGGCTACACCTTC. As protein: CASSTQGYGYTF.

This clonotype was seen ten or more times. The chain carries TRBV5-5 and TRBJ1-5; D is perhaps TRBD1 (6 bases). V lost 0 bases and J 0 bases, leaving 10 bases between the germline ends. The CDR3 is 16 amino acids. Looked up from germline, CDR1 is SGHKS and CDR2 is YYEKEE (reference sequence). CDR3 nucleotides: TGTGCCAGCAGCTTGGAGCGGACAGATAGCAATCAGCCCCAGCATTTT. It yields the protein CASSLERTDSNQPQHF.

This clonotype was picked up many times. This chain uses TRBV4-1 with TRBJ1-6; D is undetermined. V was pared by 1 base and J by 10 bases, with 5 bases between. The CDR3 has 12 residues. Germline-derived CDR1 and CDR2 are MGHRA and YSYEKL. Here the CDR3 reads CASSQVGSPLHF. In DNA, the CDR3 is TGCGCCAGCAGCCAAGTGGGATCACCCCTCCACTTT.

In this sample, this clonotype turned up many times. This chain joins TRBV10-2 and TRBJ2-3; possibly TRBD2 for D (5 bases). Germline CDR1 and CDR2: WSHSY and SAAADI. V lost 2 bases, J lost 0 bases, and 9 bases lay in between. The CDR3 sequence is 15 residues long. The CDR3 is CASSEGLPSTDTQYF. The CDR3 DNA sequence: TGCGCCAGCAGTGAGGGACTTCCTAGCACAGATACGCAGTATTTT.

Only a few counts were recorded for this clonotype. V usage is TRBV7-9 and J usage is TRBJ1-1; no reliable D call. Trimming took 5 bases from V and 2 from J, leaving 15 bases between them. Germline CDR1 and CDR2: SEHNR and FQNEAQ (reference sequence). The CDR3 runs 15 residues. The CDR3 DNA is TGTGCCAGCAGCCTCATGGACTCTATTAACACTGAAGCTTTCTTT. It is translated as CASSLMDSINTEAFF.

Many counts were recorded for this clonotype. The V gene is TRBV4-2, the J gene TRBJ2-7; 7 bases map to TRBD2. V dropped 3 bases and J dropped 0; count of bases not matched to a gene: 5. The CDR3 has 15 amino acids. Germline V CDR1 and CDR2: LGHNA, YNFKEQ. Here the CDR3 reads CASSHPSSGSYEQYF. The CDR3 DNA reads as TGTGCCAGCAGCCATCCATCTAGCGGCTCCTACGAGCAGTACTTC.

Ten or more counts support this clonotype. The chain uses TRBV5-1 and TRBJ2-7; 7 bases are shared with TRBD2. V lost 5 bases to trimming and J lost 3 bases; unmatched junction nucleotides: 8. The germline V gene encodes CDR1 SGHRS and CDR2 YFSETQ. The CDR3 is 14 amino acids. The CDR3: CASSPGGGLYEQYF. In DNA form, the CDR3 reads TGCGCCAGCAGTCCCGGCGGGGGACTCTACGAGCAGTACTTC.

The chain is built from TRBV9 and TRBJ1-6; D unresolved. In germline, CDR1 is SGDLS, CDR2 YYNGEE. This CDR3 comprises 13 residues. With 4 bases removed from V and 8 bases from J, the gap between germline ends came to 10 bases. The DNA for the CDR3 is TGTGCCAGCAGCTTTAGCGGGGATTCACCCCTCCACTTT. Amino acid sequence: CASSFSGDSPLHF.

CDR3 residues: CASSQPGLGWEQYF. The CDR3 DNA is TGCGCCAGCAGCCAACCGGGACTAGGGTGGGAGCAGTACTTC. This chain joins TRBV4-1 and TRBJ2-7; 8 nucleotides match TRBD2. The CDR3 loop spans 14 amino acids. The J segment lost 7 bases and the V segment lost 2 bases, leaving 7 bases of the junction unmatched. Germline-derived CDR1 and CDR2 are MGHRA and YSYEKL.